This T cell receptor (beta chain) is from a study of OX40 agonist ivuxolimab in advanced cancers. With respect to this clone: The antigen remains undetermined.

Germline V gene data show CDR1 as SGHAT and CDR2 as FQNNGV. The CDR3 sequence is 11 residues long. V was cut by 5 bases and J by 6 bases, with 5 bases left in between. Overall study results and limits: There was clonal expansion of CD4+ and CD8+ blood T cells by week 6 at 0.1 to 3.0 mg/kg.

The protocol was immunoSEQ multiplex PCR, while the TCRdb copy is restricted to in-frame clones and leaves out a portion. This table holds some 61,000 clones, 75% to 90% found once. This TCR was recovered from an adult with an advanced solid tumor such as melanoma, head and neck, liver or kidney cancer. The chain combines TRBV11-2 with TRBJ2-1; no clear D gene. This sample comprised CD4+ or CD8+ T cells sorted from blood, obtained in a trial of the OX40 agonist ivuxolimab. CDR3 in amino acids: CASSQSNEQFF. The CDR3 bases are TGTGCCAGCAGCCAATCCAATGAGCAGTTCTTC.